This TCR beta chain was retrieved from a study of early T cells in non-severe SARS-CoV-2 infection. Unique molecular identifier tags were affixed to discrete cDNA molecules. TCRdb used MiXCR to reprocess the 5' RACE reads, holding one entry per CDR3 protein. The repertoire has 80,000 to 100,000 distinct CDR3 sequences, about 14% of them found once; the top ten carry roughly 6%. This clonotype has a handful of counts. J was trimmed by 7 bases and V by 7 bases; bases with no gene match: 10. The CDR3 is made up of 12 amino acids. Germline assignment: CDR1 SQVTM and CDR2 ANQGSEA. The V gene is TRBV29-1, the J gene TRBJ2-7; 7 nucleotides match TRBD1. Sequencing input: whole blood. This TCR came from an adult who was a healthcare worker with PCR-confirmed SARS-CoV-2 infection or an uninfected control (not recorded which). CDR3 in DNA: TGCAGCGCCGGGACAGCCCAACTTGAGCAGTACTTC. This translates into CSAGTAQLEQYF.